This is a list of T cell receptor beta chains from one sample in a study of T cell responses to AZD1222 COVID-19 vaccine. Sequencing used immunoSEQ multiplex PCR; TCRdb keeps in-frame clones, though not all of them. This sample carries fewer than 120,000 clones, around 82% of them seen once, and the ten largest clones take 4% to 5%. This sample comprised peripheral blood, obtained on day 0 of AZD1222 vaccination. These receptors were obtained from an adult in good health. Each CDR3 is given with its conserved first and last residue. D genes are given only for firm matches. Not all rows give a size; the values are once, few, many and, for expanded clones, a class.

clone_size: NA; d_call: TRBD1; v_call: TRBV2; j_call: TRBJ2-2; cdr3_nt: TGTGCCAGCAGGGGACAGGGGGCGAAGGCTGGGGAGCTGTTTTTT; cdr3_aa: CASRGQGAKAGELFF
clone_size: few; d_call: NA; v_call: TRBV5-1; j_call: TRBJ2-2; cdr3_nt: TGCGCCAGCAGCCCCAACGGTAGGGAGCTGTTTTTT; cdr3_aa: CASSPNGRELFF
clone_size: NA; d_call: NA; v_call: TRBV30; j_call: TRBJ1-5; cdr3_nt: TGTGCCTGGAGCCCGGAGGGTAATCAGCCCCAGCATTTT; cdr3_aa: CAWSPEGNQPQHF
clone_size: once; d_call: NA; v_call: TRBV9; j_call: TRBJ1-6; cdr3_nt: TGTGCCAGCAGCGTAGTTTCCGGGAATGATTCACCCCTCCACTTT; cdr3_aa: CASSVVSGNDSPLHF
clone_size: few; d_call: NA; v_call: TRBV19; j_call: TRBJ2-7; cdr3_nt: TGTGCCAGTAGTACAACAGGGCGGACCTACGAGCAGTACTTC; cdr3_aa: CASSTTGRTYEQYF
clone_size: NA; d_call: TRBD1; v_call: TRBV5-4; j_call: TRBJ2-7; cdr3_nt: TGTGCCAGCAGCTTGGGACAGGGAAACTACGAGCAGTACTTC; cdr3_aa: CASSLGQGNYEQYF
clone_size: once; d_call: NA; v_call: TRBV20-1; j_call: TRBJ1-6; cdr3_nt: TGCAGTGCTAGTCCGGGGGGCTCCTATAATTCACCCCTCCACTTT; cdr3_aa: CSASPGGSYNSPLHF
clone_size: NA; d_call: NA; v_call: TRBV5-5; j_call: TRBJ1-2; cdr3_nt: TGTGCCAGCAGCCCTGGGGGGGGCTACACCTTC; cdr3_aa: CASSPGGGYTF
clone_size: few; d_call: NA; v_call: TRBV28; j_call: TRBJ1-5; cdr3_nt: TGTGCCAGCAGCCGCTTTGGCAGGGCAAGCAATCAGCCCCAGCATTTT; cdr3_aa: CASSRFGRASNQPQHF
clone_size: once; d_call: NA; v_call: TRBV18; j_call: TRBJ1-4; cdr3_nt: TGTGCCAGCTCACCACGCAGAGGGGAGAATGAAAAACTGTTTTTT; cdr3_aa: CASSPRRGENEKLFF
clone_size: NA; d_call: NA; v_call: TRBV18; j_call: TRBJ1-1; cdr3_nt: TGTGCCAGCTCACCCTTCTTATCGACAGCTATGAACACTGAAGCTTTCTTT; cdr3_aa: CASSPFLSTAMNTEAFF
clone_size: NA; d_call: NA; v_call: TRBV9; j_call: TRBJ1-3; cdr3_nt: TGTGCCAGCAGCGGGGGAATTGGGGGCCTGTCCCGAAACACCATATATTTT; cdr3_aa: CASSGGIGGLSRNTIYF